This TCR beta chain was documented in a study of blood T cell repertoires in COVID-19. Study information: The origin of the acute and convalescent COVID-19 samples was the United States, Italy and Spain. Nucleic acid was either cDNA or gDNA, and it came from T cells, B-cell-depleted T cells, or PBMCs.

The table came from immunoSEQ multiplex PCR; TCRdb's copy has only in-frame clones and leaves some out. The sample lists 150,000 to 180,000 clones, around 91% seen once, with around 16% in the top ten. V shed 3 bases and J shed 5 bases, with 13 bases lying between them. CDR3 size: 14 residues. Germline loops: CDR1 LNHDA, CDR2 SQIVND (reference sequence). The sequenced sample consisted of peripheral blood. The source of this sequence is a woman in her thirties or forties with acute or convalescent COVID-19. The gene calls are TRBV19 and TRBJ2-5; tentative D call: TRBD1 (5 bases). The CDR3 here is CASSISFRAETQYF. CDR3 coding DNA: TGTGCCAGTAGTATTAGCTTCAGGGCGGAGACCCAGTACTTC.